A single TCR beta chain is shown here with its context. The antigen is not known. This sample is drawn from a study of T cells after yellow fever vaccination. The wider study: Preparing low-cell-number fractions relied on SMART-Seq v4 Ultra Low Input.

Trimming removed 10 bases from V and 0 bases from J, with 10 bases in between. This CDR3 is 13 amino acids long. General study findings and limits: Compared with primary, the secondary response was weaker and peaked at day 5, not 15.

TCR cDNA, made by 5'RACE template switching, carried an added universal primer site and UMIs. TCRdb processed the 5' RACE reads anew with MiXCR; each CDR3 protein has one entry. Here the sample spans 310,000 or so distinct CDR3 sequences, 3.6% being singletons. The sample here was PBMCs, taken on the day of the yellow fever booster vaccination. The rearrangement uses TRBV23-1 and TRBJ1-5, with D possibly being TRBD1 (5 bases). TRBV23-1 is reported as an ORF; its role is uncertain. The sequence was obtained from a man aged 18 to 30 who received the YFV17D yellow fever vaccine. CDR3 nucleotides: TGCGCCAAGTCGAGGGGTAGCAATCAGCCCCAGCATTTT. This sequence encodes CAKSRGSNQPQHF.